The 10 T cell receptor beta chains listed next were all sequenced from one sample in a study of early T cells in non-severe SARS-CoV-2 infection. TCRdb independently ran MiXCR on the 5' RACE reads; one entry per CDR3 protein. The table records some 27,000 distinct CDR3 sequences, about 5.8% of them present only once. The source material was whole blood. Receptors originate from an adult who was a healthcare worker with PCR-confirmed SARS-CoV-2 infection or an uninfected control (not recorded which).

The V call is TRBV20-1, the J call TRBJ1-2; perhaps TRBD1 as D (5 bases). CDR3 length: 12 amino acids. With 3 bases removed from V and 6 bases from J, the gap between germline ends came to 11 bases. Germline V gene data show CDR1 as DFQATT and CDR2 as SNEGSKA (reference sequence). CDR3 loop: CSARKGFDGYTF. The CDR3 DNA reads as TGCAGTGCTAGGAAGGGGTTCGATGGCTACACCTTC.

This clonotype was seen ten or more times. This chain joins TRBV12-3 or TRBV12-4 and TRBJ1-1; D gene uncertain. Trimming took 4 bases from V and 4 from J, leaving 7 bases between them. The CDR3 is 12 residues long. The CDR3 region is CASSYVSTEAFF. CDR3 DNA: TGTGCCAGCAGTTACGTGAGCACTGAAGCTTTCTTT.

The sample holds many counts of this clonotype. The chain links TRBV28 to TRBJ1-3; the D is unclear. Trimming cost V 3 bases and J 0 bases, with 3 bases left between them. The V gene's germline CDR1 is MDHEN and CDR2 SYDVKM. The CDR3 loop spans 13 amino acids. The CDR3 DNA sequence: TGTGCCAGCAGTTTCAGCTCTGGAAACACCATATATTTT. It encodes CASSFSSGNTIYF.

The sample holds many counts of this clonotype. This sequence joins TRBV29-1 and TRBJ2-1, with 12 bases matching TRBD1. CDR1 SQVTM and CDR2 ANQGSEA come from the germline V gene. V was clipped by 8 bases and J by 7 bases; unmatched bases: 6. The CDR3 consists of 13 residues. CDR3 nucleotide sequence: TGCAGCACCGGGACAGGGGGCTCAAATGAGCAGTTCTTC. Protein product: CSTGTGGSNEQFF.

This clonotype has at least ten counts. V and J are TRBV20-1 and TRBJ2-1; D unclear. Trimming took 3 bases from V and 9 from J, leaving 15 bases between them. Per the germline V gene, CDR1 is DFQATT and CDR2 is SNEGSKA (reference sequence). The CDR3 consists of 13 residues. CDR3 sequence (DNA): TGCAGTGCTAGCACAGCGTCTAGTAGTGAGCAGTTCTTC. As protein: CSASTASSSEQFF.

This clonotype appeared many times. V and J are TRBV7-2 and TRBJ2-7, with no clear D. This CDR3 is 13 amino acids long. Germline V lookup: CDR1 SGHTA, CDR2 FQGNSA. V dropped 4 bases and J dropped 1 base, with 8 bases sitting between them. The CDR3 region is CASSSIASYEQYF. The CDR3 nucleotides read TGTGCCAGCAGCTCAATAGCTTCCTACGAGCAGTACTTC.

This clonotype was observed many times. The genes are TRBV12-3 or TRBV12-4 and TRBJ2-7; D remains ambiguous. V was shortened by 4 bases and J by 5 bases, with 6 bases between the two germline ends. CDR3 length: 11 residues. The CDR3 reads CASSSAHEQYF. CDR3 coding DNA: TGTGCCAGCAGTTCCGCACACGAGCAGTACTTC.

This clonotype was seen repeatedly, ten times or more. V gene TRBV5-1 combines with J gene TRBJ2-1, with D possibly matching TRBD2 (6 bases). The germline V and J ends were trimmed by 0 bases and 2 bases, with 12 bases remaining between them. CDR3 size: 16 residues. Germline V lookup: CDR1 SGHRS, CDR2 YFSETQ. CDR3 coding DNA: TGCGCCAGCAGCTTGGCCACGGGGGTGCCCTACAATGAGCAGTTCTTC. Protein: CASSLATGVPYNEQFF.

This rearrangement joins TRBV10-3 to TRBJ2-3; D is possibly TRBD2 (5 bases). Germline assignment: CDR1 ENHRY and CDR2 SYGVKD. Trimming removed 3 bases at V and 4 bases at J, with 14 bases between. This CDR3 region has 15 residues. The CDR3 nucleotides read TGTGCCATCAGTGACCGGAATAAGGGAGCAGATACGCAGTATTTT. It codes for CAISDRNKGADTQYF.

By sample share, this clonotype is medium-sized. As DNA, the CDR3 is TGCAGTGCTAGAGGTTGGGACAGGCAAGAGACCCAGTACTTC. Translated: CSARGWDRQETQYF. The V gene is TRBV20-1, the J gene TRBJ2-5, with 8 bases matching TRBD1. Germline V gives CDR1 DFQATT, CDR2 SNEGSKA (reference sequence). Trimming removed 1 base from V and 2 bases from J; junction bases left unmatched: 3. CDR3 length: 14 amino acids.